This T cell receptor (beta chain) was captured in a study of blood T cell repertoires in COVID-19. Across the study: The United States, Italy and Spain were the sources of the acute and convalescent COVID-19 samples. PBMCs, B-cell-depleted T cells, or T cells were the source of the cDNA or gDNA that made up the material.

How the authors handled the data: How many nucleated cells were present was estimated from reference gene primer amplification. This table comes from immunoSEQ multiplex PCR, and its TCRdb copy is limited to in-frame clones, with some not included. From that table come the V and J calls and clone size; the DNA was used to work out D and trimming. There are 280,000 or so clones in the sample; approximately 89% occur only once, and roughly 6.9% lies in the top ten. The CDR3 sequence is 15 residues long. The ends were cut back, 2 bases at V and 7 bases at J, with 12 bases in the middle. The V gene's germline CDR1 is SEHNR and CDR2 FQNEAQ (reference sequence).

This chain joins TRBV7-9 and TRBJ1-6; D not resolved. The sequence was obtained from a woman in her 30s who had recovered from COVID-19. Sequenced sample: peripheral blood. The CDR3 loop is CASSLFEARNSPLHF. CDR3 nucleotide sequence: TGTGCCAGCAGCTTATTCGAGGCACGGAATTCACCCCTCCACTTT.